This T cell receptor (beta chain) was found in a study of shared T cell receptors in the human thymus. V was pared by 5 bases and J by 4 bases, with 12 bases between. Germline CDR1 is SGHTA and CDR2 is FQGNSA. The CDR3 has 13 amino acids. The method was immunoSEQ multiplex PCR; TCRdb's version includes in-frame clones alone and lacks a portion of them. The sample yields about 660,000 clones, roughly 90% seen once. The data also belong to a second study, concerning human thymus T cells. From that study: Corrective cardiac surgery supplied the resected thymus tissue. Thymic and blood repertoires seemed to favor certain V and J genes. Thymic repertoires from unrelated individuals overlapped highly, related research reported.

The gene calls are TRBV7-2 and TRBJ2-7; no reliable D call. The source is a boy under three years old with a congenital heart defect. Sequenced: thymocytes. The CDR3 sequence is CASSTRPRYEQYF. The CDR3 coding sequence is TGTGCCAGCAGCACAAGGCCTAGATACGAGCAGTACTTC.